This TCR beta chain stems from a study of human T cells and chemical hapten exposure (dated by TCRdb to 2020 to 2022). In terms of the full investigation: For sensitization, 2% DPC in acetone was applied to a roughly 2 cm by roughly 2 cm area of upper inner arm skin. Throughout the roughly 24-week study period, patients were also given weekly therapeutic DPC doses on the scalp. Patch testing was performed on the upper back with Finn chambers containing 0.01% DPC, and the patch tests were scored after 6 days according to International Contact Dermatitis Research Group standards. The mostly female patient cohort included alopecia areata with under or over 50% scalp involvement, alopecia totalis and alopecia universalis. Libraries were combined into a pool for sequencing, and differences in TCR yield between samples came mainly from small differences in library volumes within the pool. In alopecia patients, the study followed how the peripheral blood TCR repertoire changed in vivo over primary and secondary sensitization to diphenylcyclopropenone (DPC), a hapten. Blood was sampled from patients pre-sensitization (week 0) and at 2, 6 and about 24 weeks after DPC sensitization. Twenty-nine alopecia patients provided blood for TCR sequencing at one to four time points (pre-sensitization, 2, 6 and 24 weeks).

The study at large found these results: The number of PT1 expanded TCRs positively correlated with patch test score, significant at thresholds 8, 16 and 32 but not 4. Expanded TCRs formed significantly more large CDR3 similarity clusters than pre-sensitization or healthy control sets, consistent with antigen-driven responses. All patients had alopecia, a presumed autoimmune disease, so their immune response might differ from that of healthy individuals. After repeated subsampling, the strength of the expansion versus patch-test correlation and the threshold at which it became significant changed. The number of TCRs above 1 in 1000 frequency did not change with DPC sensitization; there was no evidence of global repertoire structure alterations.

Library method: RACE. Sequencing was performed on a NextSeq 500. Library preparation attached unique molecular identifiers to individual cDNA molecules for quantitative, reproducible TCR counting. Both TCR alpha and TCR beta chains were sequenced from each blood RNA sample. The authors processed their data as follows. The median number of TCRs per sample was roughly 100,000, ranging from roughly 20,000 to 700,000. The Decombinator software suite was used to annotate V, J and CDR3 in the TCR reads. For PS versus PT1 abundance plots, all samples were subsampled to the same number of TCRs (28,000). TCRs were defined as expanded if absent before sensitization and observed at least eight times at the 2-week time point. TCRdb cleaned the public reads at Q25 with fastp, built clones with MiXCR and kept in-frame beta chains. Records with the same CDR3 protein are collapsed into one entry carrying the most frequent genes and DNA. The V and J calls here are based on TCRdb, not the publication. This sample has 95,000 to 100,000 distinct CDR3 sequences in its table, and more than 10% of those were observed once. The ten largest clones take up 2.5% to 4% of the sample.

This clonotype was recorded a few times. This receptor's antigen is unknown. Relative to the germline gene, one junction end is altered; a read error may explain this. The time point tag for this specimen amounts to: pre-sensitization, week 0. What this sample's treatment or condition label stands for: therapeutic diphenylcyclopropenone sensitization with weekly scalp DPC. At every patch-test visit, the blood draw took place before the patch test was put on. Eligible patients were aged 18 to 70, diagnosed with alopecia, deemed suitable for DPC therapy, and excluded if pregnant. Total RNA was extracted from unfractionated whole blood that had been collected in Tempus Blood RNA tubes. The germline V gene (reference sequence) yields SEHNR for CDR1 and FQNEAQ for CDR2. The CDR3 starts with the cysteine, ends with the phenylalanine, and has 15 residues. Solely the CDR3 DNA is kept, with 45 bases framed from the first base.

The sequencing here drew on whole blood, taken in connection with sensitization to the hapten diphenylcyclopropenone (DPC). The source of this sequence is a woman aged 55-75 years with alopecia areata. Some clones in this sample may be carry-over from other donors' samples. The V gene is TRBV7-9 and the J gene is TRBJ2-5, with no D gene named confidently. This receptor carries the CDR3 CAISLFLVRQETQYF. The DNA sequence follows: TGTGCCATCAGCTTATTTTTAGTCAGGCAAGAGACCCAGTACTTC.